This T cell receptor beta chain is from a study of shared clonotypes between healthy human individuals. Study-level information: Plates per donor: three CD4 naive, three CD4 memory, two CD8 naive, one CD8 memory.

Assay: immunoSEQ multiplex PCR; the TCRdb copy retains only in-frame clones and omits some. The profile covers roughly 2,300,000 clones, with about nine tenths appearing a single time and 0.37% taken by the ten largest. As for this clone: This same CDR3 is encoded by further DNA sequences in the sample.

Donors were Caucasian adults residing in Nashville, Tennessee, USA. Germline trimming cut 2 bases from V and 0 bases from J; bases unmatched to any gene: 1. Germline-derived CDR1 and CDR2 are SGHRS and YFSETQ. The CDR3 is made up of 15 amino acids. The clonotype originates from a man between 18 and 29 years old in good health. Some clones in this sample may be carry-over from other donors' samples. Sequenced input: naive CD4+ T cells from PBMCs. Subset: CD45RA+ positively selected. This chain connects TRBV5-1 to TRBJ2-1; 8 bases are shared with TRBD2. CDR3 sequence: CASSLSGSSYNEQFF. The DNA of the CDR3 is TGCGCCAGCAGCTTAAGCGGGAGCTCCTACAATGAGCAGTTCTTC.